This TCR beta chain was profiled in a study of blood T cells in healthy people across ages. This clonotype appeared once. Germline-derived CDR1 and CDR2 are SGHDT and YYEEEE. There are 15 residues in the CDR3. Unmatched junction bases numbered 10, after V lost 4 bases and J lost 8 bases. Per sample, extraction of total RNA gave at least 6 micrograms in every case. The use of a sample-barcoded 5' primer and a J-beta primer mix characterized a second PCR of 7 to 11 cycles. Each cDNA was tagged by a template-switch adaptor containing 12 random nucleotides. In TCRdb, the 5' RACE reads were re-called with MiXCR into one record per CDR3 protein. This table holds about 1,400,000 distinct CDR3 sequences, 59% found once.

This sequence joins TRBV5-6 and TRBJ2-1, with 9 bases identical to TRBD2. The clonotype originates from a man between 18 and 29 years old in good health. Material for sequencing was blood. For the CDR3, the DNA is TGTGCCAGCAGCGTAGTTAGCGGGAGATTGCATGAGCAGTTCTTC. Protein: CASSVVSGRLHEQFF. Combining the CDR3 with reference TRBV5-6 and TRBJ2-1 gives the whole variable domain DAGVTQSPTHLIKTRGQQVTLRCSPKSGHDTVSWYQQALGQGPQFIFQYYEEEERQRGNFPDRFSGHQFPNYSSELNVNALLLGDSALYLCASSVVSGRLHEQFFGPGTRLTVL.